This T cell receptor beta chain was captured by sequencing in a study of T cells in Graves' hyperthyroidism and ophthalmopathy (dated by TCRdb to between 2018 and 2021). Notes on the research overall: Peripheral blood was sampled at the time of initial diagnosis, prior to any treatment. TCR V-J signatures able to tell the groups apart were searched for in a discovery cohort of about a hundred patients, of whom roughly 42 had Graves' ophthalmopathy and roughly 59 had stable Graves' hyperthyroidism. Whether ophthalmopathy could be predicted prospectively was tested in an independent validation cohort made up of roughly 20 hyperthyroidism patients plus 17 patients who later progressed to ophthalmopathy. The 95 to 100 discovery patients were randomly divided into training and test sets at a 7:3 ratio. In six Graves' hyperthyroidism patients, the study also compared T-cell repertoires from thyroid tissue with T-cell repertoires from blood. Following sampling, methimazole starting at 30 mg daily was given to hyperthyroidism patients, and high-dose intravenous methylprednisolone was given to ophthalmopathy patients. TCR Vbeta CDR3 sequencing of 120 to 150 peripheral blood samples (roughly 43 ophthalmopathy, approximately 80 hyperthyroidism and roughly 17 progressor patients) is reported in the paper. Study-wide conclusions, independent of this receptor: Sample size was not statistically predetermined, and blinding of investigators to group allocation was not performed. Most expanded thyroid clonotypes (frequency above 0.001) were also detected in blood, a finding suggesting that blood repertoires may reflect thyroid immune responses. A 13 V-J signature model separated ophthalmopathy from stable hyperthyroidism, with approximately 87% sensitivity and 81% to 82% specificity in cross-validation and 80%/75% in testing. During validation, the model predicted progression to ophthalmopathy a median of approximately 6.5 months ahead of onset, with around 70% sensitivity and 72.22% specificity.

In the germline V gene (reference sequence), CDR1 corresponds to LGHDT and CDR2 to YNNKEL. The CDR3 goes from the cysteine to the phenylalanine over 17 residues. Solely the CDR3 DNA is kept, with 51 bases framed from the first base. Hyperthyroidism patients were aged 18 to 65 years and newly diagnosed, with disease duration of less than 2 months. Any patient with an uncontrolled infection, another autoimmune disease, pregnancy or lactation was excluded. Diagnoses relied on clinical symptoms, serum thyroxine and TRAb, thyroid ultrasound and orbital computed tomography. For progressor patients, blood was drawn at the first diagnosis of hyperthyroidism, before any ophthalmopathy symptoms had appeared. PBMCs were separated from about 10 ml of fresh peripheral blood using Ficoll-Paque density gradient centrifugation. Progressor patients were first diagnosed with Graves' hyperthyroidism and then developed ophthalmopathy during follow-up. Total RNA was extracted using Trizol reagent, and RNA quality was assessed on an Agilent 2100 Bioanalyzer.

This clonotype was counted ten times or more. It lacks a known antigen. Germline is not matched at one junction end, which may reflect a read error. The TCR beta CDR3 regions were amplified from RNA transcripts. The TCR CDR3 was subjected to a first round of RT-PCR using the HTBI primer set and the Qiagen OneStep RT-PCR kit. Libraries were constructed in a second round of multiplex PCR, after which size selection and purification were carried out. The libraries were sequenced on an Illumina HiSeq2000 using paired-end 100 bp reads. Processing in the source paper ran as follows. SOAPnuke was used to process the raw data, removing reads that contained adapters or uncalled bases, had a mean Phred below 15, or lacked an exact match to the constant primer or identifier. COPE v1.2.5 was used to merge high-quality paired reads, and clonotypes were defined as unique nucleotide sequences. Clonotypes were aligned to IMGT TRBV, TRBD and TRBJ reference segments using MiTCR v1.1. The analysis was restricted to V-J combinations with a frequency above 0.0001, which together covered 99.2% of the repertoires. The TCS score was defined as the ratio of F50 (clonal expansion) to E x V (chaos), calculated using BLOSUM62-based TCRdist between CDR3 peptides within each V-J. Welch's t-statistics and random forest reduced approximately 520 V-J features to 10 to 15, which were used in a naive Bayes classifier (R e1071). The public reads were reanalyzed by TCRdb: fastp trimming at Q25, MiXCR alignment, in-frame beta chains only. Rows are combined by CDR3 protein, so each entry shows the most common genes and DNA. These V and J calls rely on TCRdb rather than the paper's analysis. This sample lists 690,000 or so distinct CDR3 sequences; roughly a sixth were detected once. The top ten constitute around 15% of the sample.

The TCR sequence derives from a woman aged 45-65 years with Graves' hyperthyroidism that later progressed to Graves' ophthalmopathy. Sample: blood. The chain links TRBV3-1 with TRBJ2-3; TRBD2 fits 9 bases in the junction. The sequence in DNA is TGTGCCAGCAACCAAAAAGCGGGGGGCTTGAACACAGATACGCAGTATTTT. The resulting protein is CASNQKAGGLNTDTQYF.